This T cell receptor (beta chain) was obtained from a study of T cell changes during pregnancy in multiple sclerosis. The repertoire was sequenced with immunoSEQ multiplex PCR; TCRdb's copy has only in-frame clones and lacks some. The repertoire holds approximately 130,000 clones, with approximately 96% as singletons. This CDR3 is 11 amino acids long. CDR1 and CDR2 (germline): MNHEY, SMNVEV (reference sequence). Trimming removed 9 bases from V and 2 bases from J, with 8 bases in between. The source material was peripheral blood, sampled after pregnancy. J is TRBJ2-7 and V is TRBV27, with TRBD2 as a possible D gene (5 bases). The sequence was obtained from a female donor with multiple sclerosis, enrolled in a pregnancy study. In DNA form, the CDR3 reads TGTGCCAGTTCCGGGGCCTACGAGCAGTACTTC. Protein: CASSGAYEQYF.